This passage covers 6 T cell receptor beta chains from one sample sequenced in a study of blood T cell repertoires in COVID-19. This table comes from immunoSEQ multiplex PCR, and its TCRdb copy is limited to in-frame clones, with some not included. The sample yields about 140,000 clones, almost 90% seen once. Sequencing was performed on peripheral blood. These receptors originate from a woman aged 55-70 years with acute or convalescent COVID-19.

V gene TRBV4-1 combines with J gene TRBJ1-3; D might be TRBD1 (6 bases). Trimming shortened V by 0 bases and J by 1 base, and 16 bases separated the two germline ends. CDR1 is MGHRA and CDR2 is YSYEKL in the germline V gene. The CDR3 loop spans 18 amino acids. The CDR3 spells CASSQEFGGWRSGNTIYF. The CDR3, as DNA: TGCGCCAGCAGCCAAGAATTTGGGGGCTGGAGGTCTGGAAACACCATATATTTT.

The chain recombines TRBV9 with TRBJ1-2, with TRBD1 matching 10 bases. The CDR3 runs to 14 residues. Germline CDR1 and CDR2: SGDLS and YYNGEE. The V gene end was trimmed by 3 bases and the J gene end by 7 bases; junction bases not matched to a gene: 6. CDR3 bases: TGTGCCAGCAGCGGTGACAGGGGGCGCGGTGGCTACACCTTC. Translation: CASSGDRGRGGYTF. Supplemented by reference TRBV9 and TRBJ1-2, the full variable domain reads DSGVTQTPKHLITATGQRVTLRCSPRSGDLSVYWYQQSLDQGLQFLIQYYNGEERAKGNILERFSAQQFPDLHSELNLSSLELGDSALYFCASSGDRGRGGYTFGSGTRLTVV.

This clone was seen more than once but under ten times. This sequence joins TRBV6-5 and TRBJ1-2; a possible D gene is TRBD1 (5 bases). V lost 4 bases, J lost 9 bases, and 9 bases lay in between. The CDR3 has 11 amino acids. The V gene's germline CDR1 is MNHEY and CDR2 SVGAGI. CDR3 loop: CASSSGSSYTF. The CDR3 DNA follows: TGTGCCAGCAGTTCAGGGTCGAGCTACACCTTC.

This chain links TRBV5-8 with TRBJ1-5, with no clear D. Germline V gene lookup returns CDR1 SGHTS and CDR2 YDEGEE. V was shortened by 4 bases and J by 3 bases, with 11 bases between the two germline ends. The CDR3 spans 14 residues. The CDR3 loop is CASSPYPINQPQHF. CDR3 sequence (DNA): TGTGCCAGCAGCCCCTACCCAATCAATCAGCCCCAGCATTTT.

As DNA, the CDR3 is TGTGCCACCCTCGGGGACAGGGGGATCAATGAGCAGTTCTTC. It specifies CATLGDRGINEQFF. The J gene is TRBJ2-1, the V gene TRBV6-5; TRBD1 matches at 11 bases. J gave up 6 bases and V 10 bases, and 8 bases lay outside the gene matches. The CDR3 spans 14 residues. Germline V CDR1 and CDR2: MNHEY, SVGAGI.

The CDR3 here is CASANRGADTQYF. Written as DNA, the CDR3 is TGTGCTAGTGCCAACAGGGGTGCAGATACGCAGTATTTT. The V and J genes are TRBV12-5 and TRBJ2-3; the match to TRBD1 covers 7 bases. The CDR3 runs to 13 residues. Germline V gives CDR1 LGHNT, CDR2 FRNRAP. The V and J ends lost 7 bases and 4 bases, in that order; junction bases with no gene match: 5.